Given below is one T cell receptor (beta chain) in context. Via MiXCR, TCRdb re-called the RT-PCR reads, giving one row per CDR3 protein. The sample consists of more than 550,000 distinct CDR3 sequences, around 11% of them appearing once. This entry belongs to a study of response to subunit inactivated influenza vaccine. V lost 1 base and J 4 bases, leaving 13 bases between the germline ends. Germline values: CDR1 SEHNR, CDR2 FQNEAQ (reference sequence). This CDR3 is 15 amino acids long. This sample was shared with a second study, whose subject was T cells expressing NK-cell markers. That report adds: 5'RACE template switching with UMIs produced the TCR beta cDNA. All TCR beta repertoires analysed originated from sorted CD3+CD56+NKG2C+, CD3+CD56+NKG2C- and CD3+CD56-NKG2C+ T cells. Of the CD8+ T cell pool in more than 5 donors, roughly 1.0-7.0% was accounted for by dominant NKG2C+ clonotypes. These clonotypes, the leaders elsewhere, also led the CD3+CD56-NKG2C+ fraction in several donors.

The chain links TRBV7-9 to TRBJ1-2; D remains ambiguous. The sample was PBMCs from blood, taken on the day of vaccination. The TCR originated in a man aged 45-65 years who received an inactivated influenza vaccine. The CDR3 region is CASSLGHSRGYGYTF. CDR3 sequence (DNA): TGTGCCAGCAGCTTAGGTCACAGTCGTGGCTATGGCTACACCTTC.